This TCR beta chain comes out of a study of T cell responses to AZD1222 COVID-19 vaccine. Profiled with immunoSEQ multiplex PCR; TCRdb holds only in-frame clones, not every one. Of around 140,000 clones listed, 85% to 90% are singletons. The origin of this receptor is an adult in good health. The sample in question was peripheral blood, obtained on day 0 of AZD1222 vaccination.

In nucleotides, the CDR3 is TGTGCCAGCAGCCCGGGACAGCCTAATTCACCCCTCCACTTT. As protein: CASSPGQPNSPLHF. The chain combines TRBV14 with TRBJ1-6; 7 bases agree with TRBD1. The V and J ends lost 4 bases and 6 bases, in that order; junction bases with no gene match: 3. The CDR3 sequence is 14 residues long. Germline V lookup: CDR1 SGHDN, CDR2 FVKESK.